A selection of T cell receptor beta chains follows, all from one sample in a study of cytomegalovirus exposure and HLA in healthy donors. The assay was immunoSEQ multiplex PCR, and TCRdb's table has in-frame clones only and misses some. The data show over 150,000 clones, and the top ten clones hold less than 0.85%. Material for sequencing was PBMCs. The source of these receptors is a boy aged 5-17 years in good health and CMV-seronegative. Both conserved end residues are part of each CDR3. D genes are given only for firm matches.

CDR3aa,v_gene,j_gene,d_gene
CASSLVRGLAYEQYF,TRBV27,TRBJ2-7,NA
CASSLGQGETQYF,TRBV11-3,TRBJ2-5,TRBD1
CAWALGGAGEQYF,TRBV30,TRBJ2-5,NA
CASSFSRFSGAFF,TRBV28,TRBJ1-1,NA
CASSPDGRGGNTEAFF,TRBV5-1,TRBJ1-1,NA
CASSRYLRETQYF,TRBV5-6,TRBJ2-5,NA
CASSGGRASSQETQYF,TRBV6-1,TRBJ2-5,TRBD2
CASRTLGGSPYSSSGNTIYF,TRBV28,TRBJ1-3,NA
CASSPPPGGFAYNEQFF,TRBV18,TRBJ2-1,NA
CASSPIPGTGESNEQFF,TRBV28,TRBJ2-1,TRBD1
CASSGTGVLRYGYTF,TRBV5-1,TRBJ1-2,TRBD1
CASSHLKSEGRGETQYF,TRBV4-1,TRBJ2-5,NA
CASSEGENTIYF,TRBV6-1,TRBJ1-3,NA
CASSQDLRTGAMYGYTF,TRBV4-1,TRBJ1-2,TRBD1
CSLQGPRSGYTF,TRBV29-1,TRBJ1-2,NA
CASSLGRVYTEAFF,TRBV28,TRBJ1-1,NA
CASLDRVDTEAFF,TRBV2,TRBJ1-1,TRBD1
CASSDSAGAGETQYF,TRBV10-1,TRBJ2-5,NA
CASSVVAPRTSGSSYEQYF,TRBV9,TRBJ2-7,TRBD2
CASRDGNIYEQYF,TRBV7-8,TRBJ2-7,NA
CATSTEQATHSGANVLTF,TRBV15,TRBJ2-6,NA
CASSPMEGWGTQYF,TRBV18,TRBJ2-5,NA
CASSLARQASGNTIYF,TRBV7-8,TRBJ1-3,NA
CASSSKPGQGAHEQYF,TRBV28,TRBJ2-7,TRBD1
CASGQASGNTIYF,TRBV6-5,TRBJ1-3,TRBD1
CASSLLTGGHGYTF,TRBV7-8,TRBJ1-2,NA
CASSPKNLDGYNEQFF,TRBV5-1,TRBJ2-1,NA
CASSRDMGTYNEQFF,TRBV5-1,TRBJ2-1,NA
CASSLAVSPANYGYTF,TRBV7-8,TRBJ1-2,NA
CASSQDDRETYNEQFF,TRBV4-1,TRBJ2-1,TRBD1
CASSFLQGSEQYF,TRBV7-9,TRBJ2-7,TRBD1
CASSRGWGGPYEQYF,TRBV11-2,TRBJ2-7,NA
CAWSVGTSGGHSLSGQYF,TRBV30,TRBJ2-7,TRBD2
CASSLRPRGNYQPQHF,TRBV28,TRBJ1-5,NA
CASSSSRGQTNTEAFF,TRBV7-8,TRBJ1-1,TRBD1
CASSLGGFNEKLFF,TRBV5-1,TRBJ1-4,NA
CATSSRSGNQPQHF,TRBV15,TRBJ1-5,NA
CASRFFRQGIEAFF,TRBV30,TRBJ1-1,NA
CASSLMDRGNSPLHF,TRBV7-3,TRBJ1-6,TRBD1
CASSLRDRVYSNQPQHF,TRBV7-6,TRBJ1-5,TRBD1
CASSPRADTQYF,TRBV5-1,TRBJ2-3,NA
CASSPDRRAFF,TRBV11-2,TRBJ1-1,TRBD1